The sequence of this T cell receptor beta chain was determined in a study of tumor-infiltrating lymphocytes in glioblastoma multiforme. As regards this clonotype: Its antigen is not identified. As the CDR3 is not closed by the conserved phenylalanine or tryptophan, this likely results from a read error.

Study-level results: TCR plus mutation findings rest on a single glioblastoma patient. T cells were not sorted into functional subsets.

Germline values: CDR1 SGHAT, CDR2 FQDESV (reference sequence). The CDR3 consists of 16 residues. Three nested ARM-PCR rounds with V-beta and C-beta primers built TCRB libraries. A C-beta primer primed TCRB cDNA from roughly 0.5 ug RNA. Unique molecular identifiers were not described for the libraries. TCRdb itself ran the multiplex PCR reads through MiXCR, one entry per CDR3 protein. The sample records 13,000 or so distinct CDR3 sequences, roughly 70% being singletons. The chain couples TRBV11-1 to TRBJ2-3; 12 bases align to TRBD2. The sequence derives from a male donor with glioblastoma. Sequencing was carried out using brain tumor tissue. CDR3 DNA: TGTGACAGCCGCTTAGGACTAGCGGGGAGCACAGATACGCAGTATTAT. Encoded protein: CDSRLGLAGSTDTQYY.